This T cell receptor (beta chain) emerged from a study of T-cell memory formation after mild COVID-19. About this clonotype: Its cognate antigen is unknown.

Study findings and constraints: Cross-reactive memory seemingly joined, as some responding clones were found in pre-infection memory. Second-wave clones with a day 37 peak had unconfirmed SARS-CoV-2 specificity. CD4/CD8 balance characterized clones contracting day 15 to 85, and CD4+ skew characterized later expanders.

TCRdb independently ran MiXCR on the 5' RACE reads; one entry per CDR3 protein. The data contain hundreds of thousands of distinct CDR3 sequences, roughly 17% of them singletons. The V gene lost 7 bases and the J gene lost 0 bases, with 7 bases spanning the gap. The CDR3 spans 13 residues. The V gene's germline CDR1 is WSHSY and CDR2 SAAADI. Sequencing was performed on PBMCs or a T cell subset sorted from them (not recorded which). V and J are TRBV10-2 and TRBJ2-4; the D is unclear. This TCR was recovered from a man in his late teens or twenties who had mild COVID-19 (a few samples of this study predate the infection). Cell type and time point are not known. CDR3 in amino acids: CASTGLAKNIQYF. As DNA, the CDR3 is TGCGCCAGCACCGGATTAGCCAAAAACATTCAGTACTTC.